The present entry profiles one TCR beta chain with its context. Antigen unknown. The sample comes from a study of T cells in tuberculosis. For the study at large: A South African cohort included IGRA-negative adolescents, latently infected IGRA-positive adolescents and adults with active tuberculosis.

Time point reported: new active TB diagnosis, blood taken before or within 7 days of starting treatment. Unsorted cryopreserved PBMC were sequenced, averaging roughly 100,000 T cells per clinical donor. This table comes from immunoSEQ multiplex PCR, and its TCRdb copy is limited to in-frame clones, with some not included. The table has roughly 34,000 clones, 87% seen once. Study results and limitations: Active tuberculosis TCR-alpha repertoires lay closer to GMM-specific TCRs than IGRA-negative controls, suggesting clonal expansion. Cases with active tuberculosis were adults, while controls were adolescents.

The source was PBMCs, collected at tuberculosis diagnosis. This clonotype was obtained from an adult with tuberculosis.

The CDR3 is CASRPGLAGYEQYF. For the CDR3, the DNA is TGTGCCAGCAGACCGGGACTAGCGGGCTACGAGCAGTACTTC. The gene calls are TRBV6-5 and TRBJ2-7, with 12 positions matching TRBD2. The CDR3 totals 14 residues. The trim removed 6 bases at V and 3 bases at J, leaving 3 bases unmatched. The germline CDR1 and CDR2 sequences are MNHEY and SVGAGI.